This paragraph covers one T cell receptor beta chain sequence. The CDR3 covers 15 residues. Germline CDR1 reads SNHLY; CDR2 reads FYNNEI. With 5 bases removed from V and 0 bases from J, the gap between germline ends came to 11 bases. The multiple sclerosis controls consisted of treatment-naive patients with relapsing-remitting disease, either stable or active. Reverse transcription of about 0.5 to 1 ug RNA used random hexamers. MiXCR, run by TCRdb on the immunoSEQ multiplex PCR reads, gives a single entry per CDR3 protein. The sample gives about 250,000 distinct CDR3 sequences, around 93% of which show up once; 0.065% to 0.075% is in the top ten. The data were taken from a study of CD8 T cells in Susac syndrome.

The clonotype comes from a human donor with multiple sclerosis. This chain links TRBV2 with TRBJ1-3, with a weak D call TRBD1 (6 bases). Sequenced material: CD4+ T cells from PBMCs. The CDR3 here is CASSTDRSSGNTIYF. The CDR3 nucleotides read TGTGCCAGCAGTACCGACAGGAGCTCTGGAAACACCATATATTTT.